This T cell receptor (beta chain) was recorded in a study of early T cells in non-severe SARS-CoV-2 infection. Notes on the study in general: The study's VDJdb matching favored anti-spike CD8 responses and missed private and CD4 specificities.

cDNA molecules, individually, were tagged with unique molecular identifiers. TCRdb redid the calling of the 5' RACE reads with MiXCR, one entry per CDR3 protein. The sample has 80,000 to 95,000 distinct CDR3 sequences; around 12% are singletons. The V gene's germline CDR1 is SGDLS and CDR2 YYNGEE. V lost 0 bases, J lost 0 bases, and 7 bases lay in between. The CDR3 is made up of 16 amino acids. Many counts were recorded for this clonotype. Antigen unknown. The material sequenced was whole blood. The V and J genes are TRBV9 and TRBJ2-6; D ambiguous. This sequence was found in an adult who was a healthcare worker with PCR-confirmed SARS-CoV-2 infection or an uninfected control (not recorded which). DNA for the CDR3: TGTGCCAGCAGCGTAGATTCGAGCTCTGGGGCCAACGTCCTGACTTTC. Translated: CASSVDSSSGANVLTF.